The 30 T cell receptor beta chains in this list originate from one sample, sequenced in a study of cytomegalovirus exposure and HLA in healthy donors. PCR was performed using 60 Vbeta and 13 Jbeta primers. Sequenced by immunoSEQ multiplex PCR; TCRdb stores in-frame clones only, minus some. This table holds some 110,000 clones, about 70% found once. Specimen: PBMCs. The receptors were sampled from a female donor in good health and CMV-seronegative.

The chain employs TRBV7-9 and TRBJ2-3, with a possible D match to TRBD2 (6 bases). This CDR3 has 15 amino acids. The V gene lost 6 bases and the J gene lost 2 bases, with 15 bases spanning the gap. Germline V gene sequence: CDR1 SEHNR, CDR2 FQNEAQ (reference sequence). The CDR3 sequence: CASRGDLAFTDTQYF. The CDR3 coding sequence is TGTGCCAGCAGAGGGGACTTGGCATTCACAGATACGCAGTATTTT. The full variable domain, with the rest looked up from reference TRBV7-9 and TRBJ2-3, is DTGVSQNPRHKITKRGQNVTFRCDPISEHNRLYWYRQTLGQGPEFLTYFQNEAQLEKSRLLSDRFSAERPKGSFSTLEIQRTEQGDSAMYLCASRGDLAFTDTQYFGPGTRLTVL.

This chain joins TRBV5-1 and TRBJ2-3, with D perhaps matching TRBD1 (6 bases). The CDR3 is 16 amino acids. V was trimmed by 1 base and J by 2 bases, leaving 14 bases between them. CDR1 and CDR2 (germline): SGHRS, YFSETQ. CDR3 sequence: CASSLNYRVYTDTQYF. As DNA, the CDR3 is TGCGCCAGCAGCTTGAATTACAGGGTTTACACAGATACGCAGTATTTT.

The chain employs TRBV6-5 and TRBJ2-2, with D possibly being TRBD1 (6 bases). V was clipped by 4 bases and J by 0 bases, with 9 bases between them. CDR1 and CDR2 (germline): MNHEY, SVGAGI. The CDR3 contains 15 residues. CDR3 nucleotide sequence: TGTGCCAGCAGTTGGGACAAAGCGAACACCGGGGAGCTGTTTTTT. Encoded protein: CASSWDKANTGELFF.

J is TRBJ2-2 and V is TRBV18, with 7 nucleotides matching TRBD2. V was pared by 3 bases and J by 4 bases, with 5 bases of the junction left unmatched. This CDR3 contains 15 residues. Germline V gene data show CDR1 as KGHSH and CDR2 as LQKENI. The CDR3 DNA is TGTGCCAGCTCACCGAATACTAGCGTCACCGGGGAGCTGTTTTTT. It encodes CASSPNTSVTGELFF.

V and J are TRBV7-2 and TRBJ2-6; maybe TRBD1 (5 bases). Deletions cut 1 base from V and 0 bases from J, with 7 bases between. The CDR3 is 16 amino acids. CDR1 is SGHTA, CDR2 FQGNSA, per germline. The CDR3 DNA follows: TGTGCCAGCAGCTTAGGACAGCACTCTGGGGCCAACGTCCTGACTTTC. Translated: CASSLGQHSGANVLTF.

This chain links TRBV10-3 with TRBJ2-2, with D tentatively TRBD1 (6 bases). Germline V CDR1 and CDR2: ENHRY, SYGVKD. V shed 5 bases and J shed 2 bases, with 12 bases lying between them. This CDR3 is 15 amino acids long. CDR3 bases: TGTGCCATCAGTTCCGGGACAATTAACACCGGGGAGCTGTTTTTT. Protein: CAISSGTINTGELFF.

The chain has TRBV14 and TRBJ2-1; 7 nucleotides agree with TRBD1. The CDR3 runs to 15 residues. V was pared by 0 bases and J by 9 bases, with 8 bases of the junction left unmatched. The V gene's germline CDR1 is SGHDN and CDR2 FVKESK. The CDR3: CASSQDLLQGSEQFF. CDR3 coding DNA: TGTGCCAGCAGCCAAGATCTGCTACAGGGGAGTGAGCAGTTCTTC.

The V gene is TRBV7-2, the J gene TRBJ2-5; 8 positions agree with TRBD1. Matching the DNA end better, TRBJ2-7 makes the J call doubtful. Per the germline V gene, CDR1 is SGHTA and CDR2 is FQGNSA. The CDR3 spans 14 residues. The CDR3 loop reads CASSLGGTGYEQYF. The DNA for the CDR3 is TGTGCCAGCAGCCTAGGGGGGACAGGCTACGAGCAGTACTTC.

The CDR3 is CASSYSGGSYEQYF. The CDR3, as DNA: TGTGCCAGCAGTTACAGCGGCGGGAGCTACGAGCAGTACTTC. The V call is TRBV6-5, the J call TRBJ2-7, with TRBD2 matching over 7 bases. Losses at the gene ends were 2 bases for V and 3 bases for J; bases not matched to a gene: 4. CDR3 size: 14 residues. The germline V gene encodes CDR1 MNHEY and CDR2 SVGAGI.

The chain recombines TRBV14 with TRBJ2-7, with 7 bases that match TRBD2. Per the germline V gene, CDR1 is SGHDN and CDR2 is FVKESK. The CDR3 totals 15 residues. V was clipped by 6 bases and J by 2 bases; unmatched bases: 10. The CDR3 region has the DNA TGTGCCAGCAGTCAGTCGGGGGGAGCGACCTACGAGCAGTACTTC. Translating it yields CASSQSGGATYEQYF.

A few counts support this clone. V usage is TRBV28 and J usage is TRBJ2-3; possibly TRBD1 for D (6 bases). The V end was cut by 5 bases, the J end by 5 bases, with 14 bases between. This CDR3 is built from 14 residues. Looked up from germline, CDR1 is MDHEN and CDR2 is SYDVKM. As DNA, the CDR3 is TGTGCCAGCAGTCCGGACAGAAGGGTAGATACGCAGTATTTT. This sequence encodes CASSPDRRVDTQYF.

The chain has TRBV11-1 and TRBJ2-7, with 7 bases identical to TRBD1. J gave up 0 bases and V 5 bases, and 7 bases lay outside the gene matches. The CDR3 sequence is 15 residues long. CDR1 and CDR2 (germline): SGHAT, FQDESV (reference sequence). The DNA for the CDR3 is TGTGCCAGCAGCACCTCGACAGGGAACTCCTACGAGCAGTACTTC. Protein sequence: CASSTSTGNSYEQYF.

Here the CDR3 DNA reads TGTGCCAGCAGCCTCCGGTCCCACGAGCAGTACTTC. Protein: CASSLRSHEQYF. The chain has TRBV11-2 and TRBJ2-7; D is ambiguous. The CDR3 length is 12 residues. From germline, CDR1 is SGHAT and CDR2 FQNNGV. Trimming pared 5 bases from V and 5 bases from J, leaving 10 bases between.

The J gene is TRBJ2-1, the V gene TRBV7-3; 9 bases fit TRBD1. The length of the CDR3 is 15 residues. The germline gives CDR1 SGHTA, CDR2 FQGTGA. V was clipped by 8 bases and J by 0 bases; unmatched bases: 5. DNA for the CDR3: TGTGCCAGCGGGACAGGGAGCCGCTCCTACAATGAGCAGTTCTTC. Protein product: CASGTGSRSYNEQFF.

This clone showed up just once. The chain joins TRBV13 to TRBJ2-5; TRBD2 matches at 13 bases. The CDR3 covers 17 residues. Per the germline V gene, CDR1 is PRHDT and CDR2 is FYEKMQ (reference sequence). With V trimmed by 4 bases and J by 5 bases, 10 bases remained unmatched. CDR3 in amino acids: CASSYAGLAGDLETQYF. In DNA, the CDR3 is TGTGCCAGCAGCTACGCCGGACTAGCGGGAGATTTGGAGACCCAGTACTTC. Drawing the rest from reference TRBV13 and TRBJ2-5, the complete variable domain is AAGVIQSPRHLIKEKRETATLKCYPIPRHDTVYWYQQGPGQDPQFLISFYEKMQSDKGSIPDRFSAQQFSDYHSELNMSSLELGDSALYFCASSYAGLAGDLETQYFGPGTRLLVL.

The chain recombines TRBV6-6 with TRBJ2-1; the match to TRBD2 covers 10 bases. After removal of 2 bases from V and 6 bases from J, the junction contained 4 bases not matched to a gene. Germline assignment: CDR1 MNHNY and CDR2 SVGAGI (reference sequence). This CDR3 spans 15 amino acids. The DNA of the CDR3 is TGTGCCAGCAGTTACCTAGCGGGAGCCCGCAATGAGCAGTTCTTC. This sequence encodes CASSYLAGARNEQFF.

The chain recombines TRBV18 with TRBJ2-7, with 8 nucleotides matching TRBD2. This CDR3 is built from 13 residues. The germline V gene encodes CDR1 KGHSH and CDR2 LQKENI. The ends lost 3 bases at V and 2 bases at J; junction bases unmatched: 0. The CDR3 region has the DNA TGTGCCAGCTCACCGGGACTAGCCTACGAGCAGTACTTC. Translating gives CASSPGLAYEQYF.

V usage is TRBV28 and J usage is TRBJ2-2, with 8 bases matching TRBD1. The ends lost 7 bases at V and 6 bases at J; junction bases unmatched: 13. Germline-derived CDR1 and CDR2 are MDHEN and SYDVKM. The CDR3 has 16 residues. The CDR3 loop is CASTLLRGHSAGELFF. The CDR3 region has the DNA TGTGCCAGCACCCTACTCAGGGGGCACTCCGCCGGGGAGCTGTTTTTT.

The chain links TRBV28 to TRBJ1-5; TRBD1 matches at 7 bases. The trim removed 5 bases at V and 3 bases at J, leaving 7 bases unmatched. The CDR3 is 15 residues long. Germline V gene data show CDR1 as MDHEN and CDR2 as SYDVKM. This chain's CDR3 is CASSVDQGVNQPQHF. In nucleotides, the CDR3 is TGTGCCAGCAGTGTCGACCAGGGGGTCAATCAGCCCCAGCATTTT.

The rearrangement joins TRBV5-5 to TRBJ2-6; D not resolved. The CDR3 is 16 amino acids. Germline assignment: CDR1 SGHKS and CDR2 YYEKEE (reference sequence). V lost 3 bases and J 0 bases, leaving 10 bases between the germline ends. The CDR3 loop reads CASSSSPSSGANVLTF. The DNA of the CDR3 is TGTGCCAGCAGCTCGAGTCCGAGCTCTGGGGCCAACGTCCTGACTTTC.

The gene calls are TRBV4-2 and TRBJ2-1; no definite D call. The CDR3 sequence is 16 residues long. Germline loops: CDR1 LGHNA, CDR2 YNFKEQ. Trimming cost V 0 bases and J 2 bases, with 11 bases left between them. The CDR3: CASSQEESATYNEQFF. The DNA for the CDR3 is TGTGCCAGCAGCCAAGAGGAGAGCGCTACCTACAATGAGCAGTTCTTC.

The CDR3 loop is CASSEVGGRVYEQYF. CDR3 nucleotides: TGTGCCAGCAGTGAAGTGGGCGGGCGGGTTTACGAGCAGTACTTC. This chain uses TRBV6-1 with TRBJ2-7, with D possibly being TRBD2 (5 bases). The CDR3 loop spans 15 amino acids. Germline CDR1 is MNHNS and CDR2 is SASEGT. V dropped 1 base and J dropped 4 bases, with 14 bases sitting between them.

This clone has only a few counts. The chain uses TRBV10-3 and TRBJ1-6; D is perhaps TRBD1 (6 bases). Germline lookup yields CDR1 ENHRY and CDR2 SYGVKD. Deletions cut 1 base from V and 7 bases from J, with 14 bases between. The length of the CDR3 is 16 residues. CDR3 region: CAISEFGQFDNSPLHF. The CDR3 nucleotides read TGTGCCATCAGTGAGTTCGGACAGTTTGACAATTCACCCCTCCACTTT.

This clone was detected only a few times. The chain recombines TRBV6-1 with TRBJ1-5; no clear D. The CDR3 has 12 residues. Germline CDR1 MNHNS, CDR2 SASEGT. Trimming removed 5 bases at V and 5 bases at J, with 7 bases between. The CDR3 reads CASSFRDQPQHF. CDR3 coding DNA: TGTGCCAGCAGTTTCCGTGATCAGCCCCAGCATTTT.

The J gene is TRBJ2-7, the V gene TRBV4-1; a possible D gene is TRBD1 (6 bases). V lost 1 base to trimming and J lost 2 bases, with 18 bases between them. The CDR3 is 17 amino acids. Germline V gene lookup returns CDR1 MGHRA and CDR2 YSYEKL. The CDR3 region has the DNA TGCGCCAGCAGCCAAGCTAGTACGGCAGGGGTAGCCTACGAGCAGTACTTC. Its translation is CASSQASTAGVAYEQYF.

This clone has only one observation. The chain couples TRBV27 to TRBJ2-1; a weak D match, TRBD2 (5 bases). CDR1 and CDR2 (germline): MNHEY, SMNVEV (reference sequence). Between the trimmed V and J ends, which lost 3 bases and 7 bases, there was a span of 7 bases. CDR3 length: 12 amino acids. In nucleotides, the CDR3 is TGTGCCAGCAGTTTCGGACTTAATGAGCAGTTCTTC. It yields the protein CASSFGLNEQFF.

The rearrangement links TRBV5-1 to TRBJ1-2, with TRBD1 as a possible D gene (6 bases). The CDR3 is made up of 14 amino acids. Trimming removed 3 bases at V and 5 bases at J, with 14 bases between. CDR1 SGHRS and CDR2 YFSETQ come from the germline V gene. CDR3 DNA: TGCGCCAGCAGCTGGGGGCTGGGGGCGTATGGCTACACCTTC. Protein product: CASSWGLGAYGYTF.

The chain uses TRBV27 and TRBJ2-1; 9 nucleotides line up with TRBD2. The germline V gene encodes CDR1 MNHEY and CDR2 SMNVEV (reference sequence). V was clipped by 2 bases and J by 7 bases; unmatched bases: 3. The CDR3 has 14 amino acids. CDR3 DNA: TGTGCCAGCAGTTTAGCGGGAGGGTATAATGAGCAGTTCTTC. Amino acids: CASSLAGGYNEQFF.

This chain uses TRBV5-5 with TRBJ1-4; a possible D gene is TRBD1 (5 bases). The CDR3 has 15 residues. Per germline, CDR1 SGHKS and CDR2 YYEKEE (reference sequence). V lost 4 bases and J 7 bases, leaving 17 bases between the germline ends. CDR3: CASSRTGGESEKLFF. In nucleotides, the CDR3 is TGTGCCAGCAGCCGTACCGGGGGGGAGAGTGAAAAACTGTTTTTT.

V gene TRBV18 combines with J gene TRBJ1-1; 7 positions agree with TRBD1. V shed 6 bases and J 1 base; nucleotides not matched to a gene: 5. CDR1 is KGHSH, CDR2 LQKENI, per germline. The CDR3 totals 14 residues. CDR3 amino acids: CASSRDSKNTEAFF. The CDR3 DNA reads TGTGCCAGCTCCCGGGACAGTAAGAACACTGAAGCTTTCTTT. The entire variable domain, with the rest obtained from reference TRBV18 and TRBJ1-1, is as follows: NAGVMQNPRHLVRRRGQEARLRCSPMKGHSHVYWYRQLPEEGLKFMVYLQKENIIDESGMPKERFSAEFPKEGPSILRIQQVVRGDSAAYFCASSRDSKNTEAFFGQGTRLTVV.